The clone carrying this T cell receptor (beta chain) showed up just a few times. The antigen remains unidentified. This sample stems from a study of T cell responses to AZD1222 COVID-19 vaccine. Turning to the study itself: Some second doses came at about 4 weeks and others at about 12 weeks; these were pooled.

The CDR3 has 12 amino acids. The V and J ends lost 1 base and 0 bases respectively, with 1 base between them. Germline V gives CDR1 SGHDT, CDR2 YYEEEE. Study-wide results and limits: White British donors predominated, females outnumbered males, and clonal diversity was possibly underestimated. CD4 TCRs linked to vaccination spanned spike, dominating at 160-218 and 743-854. Nearly half of spike-specific TCRs reportedly go after variant regions that carry no mutations.

Assay: immunoSEQ multiplex PCR; the TCRdb copy retains only in-frame clones and omits some. The data hold under 70,000 clones, with 80% to 90% observed a single time. This material consisted of peripheral blood, taken on day 0 of AZD1222 vaccination. The clonotype was recovered from an adult in good health. The chain has TRBV5-6 and TRBJ1-2; no reliable D call. The CDR3 loop reads CASSLSNYGYTF. The CDR3 DNA is TGTGCCAGCAGCTTGTCTAACTATGGCTACACCTTC. The complete variable domain, with remaining parts taken from reference TRBV5-6 and TRBJ1-2, reads DAGVTQSPTHLIKTRGQQVTLRCSPKSGHDTVSWYQQALGQGPQFIFQYYEEEERQRGNFPDRFSGHQFPNYSSELNVNALLLGDSALYLCASSLSNYGYTFGSGTRLTVV.